The rows below give T cell receptor beta chains drawn from one sample of a study of T cell responses to AZD1222 COVID-19 vaccine. The table came from immunoSEQ multiplex PCR; TCRdb's copy has only in-frame clones and leaves some out. This sample yields roughly 180,000 clones, of which over 70% are seen a single time; 2.5% to 3% belongs to the top ten. This specimen was peripheral blood, taken on day 0 of MenACWY control vaccination. The source is an adult in good health. Each CDR3 is given with its conserved first and last residue. The D gene is left open where the match is weak.

J gene: TRBJ1-3; D gene: NA; V gene: TRBV7-2; CDR3 DNA: TGTGCCAGCAGCTGGATCTGGATCCCTGGAAACACCATATATTTT; CDR3 protein: CASSWIWIPGNTIYF
J gene: TRBJ2-2; D gene: NA; V gene: TRBV28; CDR3 DNA: TGTGCCAGCACCCGGGGACCAGGGGAGCTGTTTTTT; CDR3 protein: CASTRGPGELFF
J gene: TRBJ2-3; D gene: NA; V gene: TRBV2; CDR3 DNA: TGTGCCAGCAGTGATCGGAGGGCACCAGATACGCAGTATTTT; CDR3 protein: CASSDRRAPDTQYF
J gene: TRBJ1-3; D gene: NA; V gene: TRBV7-6; CDR3 DNA: TGTGCCAGCAGCTCCTACTCTGGAAACACCATATATTTT; CDR3 protein: CASSSYSGNTIYF
J gene: TRBJ1-6; D gene: TRBD1; V gene: TRBV5-4; CDR3 DNA: TGTGCCAGCAGCTCGGGACAGGGGGGAAATTCACCCCTCCACTTT; CDR3 protein: CASSSGQGGNSPLHF
J gene: TRBJ2-7; D gene: NA; V gene: TRBV27; CDR3 DNA: TGTGCCAGCAGTCCACGACCAGGAACTCCCGCGTTTGGGTTC; CDR3 protein: CASSPRPGTPAFGF
J gene: TRBJ2-1; D gene: NA; V gene: TRBV5-1; CDR3 DNA: TGCGCCAGCAGCCTCCCGGGTAATGAGCAGTTCTTC; CDR3 protein: CASSLPGNEQFF
J gene: TRBJ2-5; D gene: TRBD1; V gene: TRBV9; CDR3 DNA: TGTGCCAGCAGCGCCGACAGGGGGAGGGAGACCCAGTACTTC; CDR3 protein: CASSADRGRETQYF
J gene: TRBJ2-7; D gene: TRBD2; V gene: TRBV30; CDR3 DNA: TGTGCCTGGAGGTGGGGAGGGTCCACCTACGAGCAGTACTTC; CDR3 protein: CAWRWGGSTYEQYF
J gene: TRBJ1-5; D gene: NA; V gene: TRBV27; CDR3 DNA: TGTGCCAGCAGTTCACAGGGTACCTATAGCAATCAGCCCCAGCATTTT; CDR3 protein: CASSSQGTYSNQPQHF
J gene: TRBJ2-4; D gene: NA; V gene: TRBV27; CDR3 DNA: TGTGCCAGCAGTTCCCCGGGCGGCATCGAGAAGTACTTC; CDR3 protein: CASSSPGGIEKYF
J gene: TRBJ1-2; D gene: NA; V gene: TRBV7-9; CDR3 DNA: TGTGCCAGCAGCTTGGGGGCTAACTATGGCTACACCTTC; CDR3 protein: CASSLGANYGYTF
J gene: TRBJ2-7; D gene: NA; V gene: TRBV7-2; CDR3 DNA: TGTGCCAGCAGCCCCGGGACGGGTAACCCCTACGAGCAGTACTTC; CDR3 protein: CASSPGTGNPYEQYF
J gene: TRBJ1-2; D gene: NA; V gene: TRBV7-9; CDR3 DNA: TGTGCCAGCAGCTCGGGCAGCATCCTCTATGGCTACACCTTC; CDR3 protein: CASSSGSILYGYTF
J gene: TRBJ1-2; D gene: NA; V gene: TRBV5-1; CDR3 DNA: TGCGCCAGCCGGGAGGTTACGGATGGCTACACCTTC; CDR3 protein: CASREVTDGYTF
J gene: TRBJ2-7; D gene: NA; V gene: TRBV3-1/TRBV3-2; CDR3 DNA: TGTGCCAGCAGCCAGGAACGAGCCGTCTCCTACGAGCAGTACTTC; CDR3 protein: CASSQERAVSYEQYF
J gene: TRBJ2-3; D gene: TRBD2; V gene: TRBV18; CDR3 DNA: TGTGCCAGCTCACGGCAGTCGGGGGGGATCACAGATACGCAGTATTTT; CDR3 protein: CASSRQSGGITDTQYF
J gene: TRBJ2-1; D gene: NA; V gene: TRBV29-1; CDR3 DNA: TGCAGCGTTGGGACAGACAATGAGCAGTTCTTC; CDR3 protein: CSVGTDNEQFF
J gene: TRBJ2-1; D gene: NA; V gene: TRBV7-9; CDR3 DNA: TGTGCCAGCAGTTTGCCAGGGGATTGGGTCTTC; CDR3 protein: CASSLPGDWVF
J gene: TRBJ2-3; D gene: TRBD2; V gene: TRBV7-9; CDR3 DNA: TGTGCCAGCAGCTCCGAGACTAGCGGAACTCGCACAGATACGCAGTATTTT; CDR3 protein: CASSSETSGTRTDTQYF
J gene: TRBJ1-2; D gene: NA; V gene: TRBV29-1; CDR3 DNA: TGCAGCGTTGGGGACATTGGTAACTATGGCTACACCTTC; CDR3 protein: CSVGDIGNYGYTF